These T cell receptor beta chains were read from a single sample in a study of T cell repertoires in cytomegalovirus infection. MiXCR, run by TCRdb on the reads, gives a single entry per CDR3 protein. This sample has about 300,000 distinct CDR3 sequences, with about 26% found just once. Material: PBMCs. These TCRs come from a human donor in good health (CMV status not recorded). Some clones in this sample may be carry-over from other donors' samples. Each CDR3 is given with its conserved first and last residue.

CSARDAGTAFSGNTIYF TRBJ1-3 TRBV20-1
CASSYWEAGELFF TRBJ2-2 TRBV2
CASSSPGLISTDTQYF TRBJ2-3 TRBV7-2
CASSIQQGLSPLHF TRBJ1-6 TRBV19
CAWSSDRGWENIQYF TRBJ2-4 TRBV30
CASSEGGSYEQYF TRBJ2-7 TRBV25-1
CATSVLGEQFF TRBJ2-1 TRBV24-1
CASSFGVAGGLSYEQYF TRBJ2-7 TRBV28
CASSRDGFSYEQYF TRBJ2-7 TRBV28
CASSQDQTGHSGQPQHF TRBJ1-5 TRBV4-1
CASSWGSNQPQHF TRBJ1-5 TRBV7-2
CASSPGDRAFQPQHF TRBJ1-5 TRBV5-5
CASSQDLNGLYTF TRBJ1-2 TRBV14
CSAPRAGTGRTEAFF TRBJ1-1 TRBV20-1
CASSLATESYEQYF TRBJ2-7 TRBV27
CASRTADRGGYTF TRBJ1-2 TRBV12-3/TRBV12-4
CASSSSGKSYEQYF TRBJ2-7 TRBV11-2
CASAADRAQPQHF TRBJ1-5 TRBV7-2
CASSQAGLTPDTQYF TRBJ2-3 TRBV4-1
CASTEDSTPYNEQFF TRBJ2-1 TRBV6-2/TRBV6-3
CATSRDHAQNYGYTF TRBJ1-2 TRBV15
CASLTSAYNEQFF TRBJ2-1 TRBV2
CASSHVGGFGYTF TRBJ1-2 TRBV28
CASSLGRRGTIGNQPQHF TRBJ1-5 TRBV7-2
CASSLLGRRLNSPLHF TRBJ1-6 TRBV7-8
CATSGSLPTDTQYF TRBJ2-3 TRBV28
CASSSDGNNEQFF TRBJ2-1 TRBV7-3
CASSALAGLWDTQYF TRBJ2-3 TRBV9
CASSFSAGRGAGAYYNEQFF TRBJ2-1 TRBV7-8
CSAREGRGGSNQPQHF TRBJ1-5 TRBV20-1
CASSAPGQGSGEQYF TRBJ2-7 TRBV7-6
CASSSGPHNEQFF TRBJ2-1 TRBV7-2
CASSLAAKGPYNEQFF TRBJ2-1 TRBV7-6
CASRGQSNTGELFF TRBJ2-2 TRBV28
CASSTRQGQQFF TRBJ2-1 TRBV5-6
CASSPRVTDASTNEKLFF TRBJ1-4 TRBV7-2
CAISPTSGTDTQYF TRBJ2-3 TRBV10-3
CASSLRGRDTQYF TRBJ2-3 TRBV11-2
CASSLVRGAHEQYF TRBJ2-7 TRBV7-6
CSVEGAGSLSTDTQYF TRBJ2-3 TRBV29-1
CASSLTGTGRVNEQFF TRBJ2-1 TRBV4-1